Given below is one T cell receptor beta chain in context. Time point noted: pretreatment peripheral blood. This sample is drawn from a study of PD-L1 blockade in urothelial cancer. The data were produced by immunoSEQ multiplex PCR, yet TCRdb's version contains in-frame clones alone and is incomplete. The sample consists of 50,000 to 75,000 clones, roughly four fifths of them appearing once. Sequences were derived from PBMCs, sampled around atezolizumab (anti-PD-L1) treatment. This sequence was found in a man aged 70 or older with urothelial cancer.

Here the CDR3 reads CASSFRQEDTEAFF. As DNA, the CDR3 is TGTGCCAGTAGTTTCCGACAGGAAGACACTGAAGCTTTCTTT. This chain uses TRBV19 with TRBJ1-1; a weak D match, TRBD1 (6 bases). Trimming shortened V by 5 bases and J by 3 bases, and 13 bases separated the two germline ends. The germline CDR1 and CDR2 sequences are LNHDA and SQIVND (reference sequence). CDR3 length equals 14 residues.